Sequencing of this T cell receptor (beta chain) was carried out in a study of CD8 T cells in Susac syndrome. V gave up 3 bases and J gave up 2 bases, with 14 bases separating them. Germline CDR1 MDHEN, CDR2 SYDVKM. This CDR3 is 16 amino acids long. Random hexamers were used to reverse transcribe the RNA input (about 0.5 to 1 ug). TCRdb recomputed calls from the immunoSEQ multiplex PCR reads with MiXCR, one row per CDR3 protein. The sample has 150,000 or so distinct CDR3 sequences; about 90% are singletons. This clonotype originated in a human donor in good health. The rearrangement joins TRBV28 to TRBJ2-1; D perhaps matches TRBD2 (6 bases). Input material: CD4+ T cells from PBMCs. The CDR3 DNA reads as TGTGCCAGCAGTTTTGGGGGGAGGAGGACCTACAATGAGCAGTTCTTC. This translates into CASSFGGRRTYNEQFF.